The present entry profiles one T cell receptor (beta chain) with its context. Antigen specificity is unknown. Cultured CD4+ T cell DNA was sequenced using the Oncomine TCR Beta short-read assay. TCRdb fed the PCR reads into MiXCR, producing one record per CDR3 protein. The data contain about 25,000 distinct CDR3 sequences, about half of them singletons. The data were taken from a study of vaccination and CD4 T cells after COVID-19. Treatment specified: approximately 11-day PBMC culture with coronavirus spike peptide pools or control peptides (ViraFEST assay). ViraFEST expanded antigen-specific T cells with peptide pools, then sequenced TCRs. Each well received about 2.2 million PBMCs, cultured with 8 to 10 IU/ml IL-2 and approximately 10 ug/ml peptide pools. Study findings and constraints: From a median of about 21 to 38, SARS-CoV-2-reactive clonotypes increased, though not significantly.

Germline trimming cut 4 bases from V and 3 bases from J; bases unmatched to any gene: 3. The CDR3 has 14 amino acids. Germline V gives CDR1 MGHDK, CDR2 SYGVNS. The origin of this receptor is a human donor who had recovered from COVID-19. This chain uses TRBV25-1 with TRBJ1-3, with 7 bases aligning to TRBD1. Sequencing was done on a sample of CD4+ T cells from blood, cultured in vitro. CDR3 in amino acids: CASSGQGVGNTIYF. The CDR3 region has the DNA TGTGCCAGCAGTGGGCAGGGGGTTGGAAACACCATATATTTT.